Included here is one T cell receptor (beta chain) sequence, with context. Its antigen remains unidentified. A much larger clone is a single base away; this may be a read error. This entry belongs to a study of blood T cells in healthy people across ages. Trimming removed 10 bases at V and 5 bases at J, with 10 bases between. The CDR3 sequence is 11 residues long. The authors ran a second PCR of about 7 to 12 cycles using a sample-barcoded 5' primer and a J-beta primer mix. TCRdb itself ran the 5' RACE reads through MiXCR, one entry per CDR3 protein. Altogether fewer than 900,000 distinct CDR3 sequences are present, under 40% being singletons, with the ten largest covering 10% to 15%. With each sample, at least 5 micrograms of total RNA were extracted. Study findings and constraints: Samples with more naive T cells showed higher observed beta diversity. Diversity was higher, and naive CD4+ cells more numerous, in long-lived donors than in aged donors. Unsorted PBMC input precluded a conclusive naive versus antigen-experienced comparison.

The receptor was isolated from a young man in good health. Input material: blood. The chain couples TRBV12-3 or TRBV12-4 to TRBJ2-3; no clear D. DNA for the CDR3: TGTGCCATCCTCGATCGAGATACGCAGTATTTT. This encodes CAILDRDTQYF.